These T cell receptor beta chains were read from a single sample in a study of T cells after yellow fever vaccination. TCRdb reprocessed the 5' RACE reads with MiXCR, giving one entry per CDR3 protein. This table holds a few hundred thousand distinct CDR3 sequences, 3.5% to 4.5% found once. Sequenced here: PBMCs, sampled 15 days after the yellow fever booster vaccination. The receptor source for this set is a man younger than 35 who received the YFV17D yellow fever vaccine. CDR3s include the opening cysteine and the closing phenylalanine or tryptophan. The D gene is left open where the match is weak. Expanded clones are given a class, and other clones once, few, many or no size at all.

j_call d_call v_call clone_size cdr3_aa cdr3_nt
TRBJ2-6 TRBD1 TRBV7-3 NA CASSSLQGEGANVLTF TGTGCCAGCAGCTCCCTACAGGGGGAAGGGGCCAACGTCCTGACTTTC
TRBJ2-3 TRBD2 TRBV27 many CASMNGGIGPSTDTQYF TGTGCCAGCATGAACGGGGGGATCGGGCCTAGCACAGATACGCAGTATTTT
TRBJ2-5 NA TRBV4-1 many CASSQDARKETQYF TGCGCCAGCAGCCAAGATGCGAGGAAAGAGACCCAGTACTTC
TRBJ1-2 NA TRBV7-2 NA CASSARTWSNYGYTF TGTGCCAGCTCTGCGCGGACTTGGTCAAACTATGGCTACACCTTC
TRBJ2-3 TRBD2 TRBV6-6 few CASSYSGGSTDTQYF TGTGCCAGCAGTTACTCCGGGGGGAGCACAGATACGCAGTATTTT
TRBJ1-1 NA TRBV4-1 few CASSQDGDPGGGTEAFF TGCGCCAGCAGCCAAGACGGGGATCCCGGGGGGGGAACTGAAGCTTTCTTT
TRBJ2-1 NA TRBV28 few CASGTLSYNEQFF TGTGCCAGCGGGACACTCTCCTACAATGAGCAGTTCTTC
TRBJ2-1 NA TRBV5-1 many CASSLGSRGQFF TGCGCCAGCAGCTTGGGCTCTAGAGGGCAGTTCTTC
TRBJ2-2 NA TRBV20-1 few CSASSEPSGELFF TGCAGTGCTAGCTCGGAACCGTCCGGGGAGCTGTTTTTT
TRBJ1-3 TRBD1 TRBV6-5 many CASSYHLQGPNSGNTIYF TGTGCCAGCAGTTACCACCTACAGGGGCCGAACTCTGGAAACACCATATATTTT
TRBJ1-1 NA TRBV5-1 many CASIGGMNTEAFF TGCGCCAGCATTGGGGGAATGAACACTGAAGCTTTCTTT
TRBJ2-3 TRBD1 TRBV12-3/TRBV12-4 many CASSLVGQATDTQYF TGTGCCAGCAGTTTAGTAGGACAGGCCACAGATACGCAGTATTTT
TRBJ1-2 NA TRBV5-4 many CASGRTASYGYTF TGTGCCAGCGGGAGGACGGCCTCTTATGGCTACACCTTC
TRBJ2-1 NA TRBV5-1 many CASSPQGGASNEQFF TGCGCCAGCAGCCCCCAAGGGGGGGCCTCAAATGAGCAGTTCTTC
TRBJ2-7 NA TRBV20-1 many CSATDGLGGLPFEQYF TGCAGTGCCACCGACGGGCTTGGGGGACTCCCCTTCGAGCAGTACTTC
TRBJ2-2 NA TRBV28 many CASGGQPGELFF TGTGCCAGCGGAGGACAGCCCGGGGAGCTGTTTTTT
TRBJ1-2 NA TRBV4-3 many CASSQGTNTEPIPYGYTF TGCGCCAGCAGCCAAGGGACGAATACAGAACCAATCCCCTATGGCTACACCTTC
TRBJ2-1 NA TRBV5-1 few CASTTGGAYNEQFF TGCGCCAGCACCACCGGGGGCGCCTACAATGAGCAGTTCTTC
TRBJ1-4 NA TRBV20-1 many CSAWVWEKLFF TGCAGTGCTTGGGTTTGGGAAAAACTGTTTTTT
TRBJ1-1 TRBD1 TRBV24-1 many CATRTGAMNTEAFF TGTGCCACCAGAACAGGGGCCATGAACACTGAAGCTTTCTTT
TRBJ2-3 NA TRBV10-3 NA CAISDEGGDFTDTQYF TGTGCCATCAGTGATGAGGGGGGTGACTTTACAGATACGCAGTATTTT
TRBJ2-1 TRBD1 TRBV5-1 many CASSLGTGQFF TGCGCCAGCAGCCTAGGGACAGGCCAGTTCTTC
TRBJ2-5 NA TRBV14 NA CASSQERQDAETQYF TGTGCCAGCAGCCAAGAAAGACAGGATGCAGAGACCCAGTACTTC
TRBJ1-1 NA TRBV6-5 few CASLLTGPLNTEAFF TGTGCCAGCCTTCTGACAGGTCCTTTGAACACTGAAGCTTTCTTT
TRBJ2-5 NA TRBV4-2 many CASSQARGYEETQYF TGTGCCAGCAGCCAAGCCCGCGGCTACGAAGAGACCCAGTACTTC
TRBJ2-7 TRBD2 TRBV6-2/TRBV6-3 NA CASRRIGTSGLYEQYF TGTGCCAGCAGACGAATTGGGACTAGCGGCCTCTACGAGCAGTACTTC
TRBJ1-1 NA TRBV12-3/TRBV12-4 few CASSLNTRNAEAFF TGTGCCAGCAGTTTAAATACAAGAAACGCTGAAGCTTTCTTT
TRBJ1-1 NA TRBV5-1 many CASSLPTGQNTEAFF TGCGCCAGCAGCTTGCCGACAGGACAGAACACTGAAGCTTTCTTT
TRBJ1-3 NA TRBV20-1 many CSVRLAGNTIYF TGCAGTGTGCGGCTGGCGGGAAACACCATATATTTT
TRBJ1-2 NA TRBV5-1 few CASSLLDGYGYTF TGCGCCAGCAGCTTACTGGACGGCTATGGCTACACCTTC
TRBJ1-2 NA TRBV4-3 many CASSQGKGVSRGYTF TGCGCCAGCAGCCAAGGGAAAGGGGTTTCAAGGGGCTACACCTTC
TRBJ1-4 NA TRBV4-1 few CASSQAATTNEKLFF TGCGCCAGCAGCCAAGCGGCGACAACTAATGAAAAACTGTTTTTT
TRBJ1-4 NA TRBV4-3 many CASSQARGTTNEKLFF TGCGCCAGCAGCCAAGCCAGGGGAACCACTAATGAAAAACTGTTTTTT
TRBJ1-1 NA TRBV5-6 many CASSLGIGTEAFF TGTGCCAGCAGCTTGGGCATTGGGACTGAAGCTTTCTTT
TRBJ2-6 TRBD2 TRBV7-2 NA CASSLLAGVGANVLTF TGTGCCAGCAGCTTACTAGCGGGGGTTGGGGCCAACGTCCTGACTTTC
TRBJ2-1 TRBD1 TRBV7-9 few CASGTGAIEQFF TGTGCCAGCGGGACAGGGGCCATTGAGCAGTTCTTC
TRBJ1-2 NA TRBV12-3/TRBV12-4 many CASSLGEGRGYTF TGTGCCAGCAGTTTGGGGGAGGGCCGCGGCTACACCTTC
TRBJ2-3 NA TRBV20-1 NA CSAVQGFTDTQYF TGCAGTGCTGTACAGGGCTTCACAGATACGCAGTATTTT
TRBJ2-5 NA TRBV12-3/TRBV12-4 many CASSPGGRRETQYF TGTGCCAGCAGCCCCGGGGGTAGGCGAGAGACCCAGTACTTC
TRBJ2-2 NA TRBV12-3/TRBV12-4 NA CASLRNTGELFF TGTGCCAGCCTGAGAAACACCGGGGAGCTGTTTTTT
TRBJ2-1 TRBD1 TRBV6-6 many CASSPDPRGGFVNEQFF TGTGCCAGCAGTCCCGACCCTCGAGGGGGCTTTGTAAATGAGCAGTTCTTC
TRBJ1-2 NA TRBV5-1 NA CASSLSGTPNYGYTF TGCGCCAGCAGCCTTTCCGGGACTCCTAACTATGGCTACACCTTC
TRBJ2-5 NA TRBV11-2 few CASSRDRLSGTQYF TGTGCCAGCAGCCGGGACCGGTTGTCGGGGACCCAGTACTTC
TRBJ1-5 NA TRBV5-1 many CARFKTGRNQPQHF TGCGCCAGATTTAAAACAGGGCGCAATCAGCCCCAGCATTTT
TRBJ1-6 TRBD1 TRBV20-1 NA CSASRWGDRAAPLHF TGCAGTGCTAGTAGGTGGGGGGACAGGGCCGCACCCCTCCACTTT
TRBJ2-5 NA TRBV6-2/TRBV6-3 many CASKEDLGRETQYF TGTGCCAGCAAAGAAGACTTGGGGCGCGAGACCCAGTACTTC
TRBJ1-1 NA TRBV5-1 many CASSFSANTEAFF TGCGCCAGCAGCTTTTCGGCGAACACTGAAGCTTTCTTT
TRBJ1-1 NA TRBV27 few CASSSGGTETEAFF TGTGCCAGCAGTTCTGGCGGGACGGAGACTGAAGCTTTCTTT
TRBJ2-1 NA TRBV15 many CATSRAVYNEQFF TGTGCCACCAGCAGAGCGGTATACAATGAGCAGTTCTTC
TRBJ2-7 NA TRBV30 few CAWAHWGYEQYF TGTGCCTGGGCCCATTGGGGCTACGAGCAGTACTTC
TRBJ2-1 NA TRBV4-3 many CASSRRADDNEQFF TGCGCCAGCAGCCGGAGAGCGGACGATAATGAGCAGTTCTTC
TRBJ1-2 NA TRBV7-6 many CASSLEMGNYGYTF TGTGCCAGCAGCTTAGAGATGGGAAACTATGGCTACACCTTC
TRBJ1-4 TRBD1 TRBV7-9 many CASSPGTGVEKLFF TGTGCCAGCAGCCCCGGAACAGGGGTTGAAAAACTGTTTTTT